These T cell receptor beta chains were read from a single sample in a study of blood T cell repertoires in COVID-19. Data came from immunoSEQ multiplex PCR; TCRdb stores just in-frame clones and leaves some out. The sample includes 150,000 to 170,000 clones, about 85% seen only once; the top ten take 0.63%. Sequencing was performed on peripheral blood. These receptors all come from a man aged 60-69 years with COVID-19, enrolled during active disease. CDR3s include the opening cysteine and the closing phenylalanine or tryptophan. A D gene is named only where the DNA matches it firmly. A row's size may be missing; if present it is once, few, many or a size class.

abundance | j_gene | v_gene | d_gene | CDR3nt | CDR3aa
NA | TRBJ1-1 | TRBV7-9 | NA | TGTGCCAGCAGCGAACAGACAGCCAGGACTGAAGCTTTCTTT | CASSEQTARTEAFF
NA | TRBJ1-5 | TRBV7-9 | NA | TGTGCCAGCAGCGTTAGCGGGTCGGGTCTCCGGAGGGGCAATCAGCCCCAGCATTTT | CASSVSGSGLRRGNQPQHF
NA | TRBJ2-7 | TRBV11-2 | NA | TGTGCCAGCAGCGAGACAGATCCCTCCTACGAGCAGTACTTC | CASSETDPSYEQYF
NA | TRBJ1-1 | TRBV5-4 | TRBD1 | TGTGCCAGCAGCCTAGGGACAGGTGGTTTGTACACTGAAGCTTTCTTT | CASSLGTGGLYTEAFF
NA | TRBJ2-3 | TRBV5-1 | NA | TGCGCCAGCAGCCCCCCAGGCGCGAGCACAGATACGCAGTATTTT | CASSPPGASTDTQYF
NA | TRBJ2-5 | TRBV19 | TRBD2 | TGTGCCAGTATGGCGGGGCGGGAGCGTAGTTCTGGAGAGACCCAGTACTTC | CASMAGRERSSGETQYF
few | TRBJ2-1 | TRBV7-2 | TRBD2 | TGTGCCAGCAGCCAAAGCCCACCGGAAGCGGGGGGGTACAATGAGCAGTTCTTC | CASSQSPPEAGGYNEQFF
NA | TRBJ2-2 | TRBV6-2/TRBV6-3 | TRBD2 | TGTGCCAGCAGTTCGGCCCTGAGGCGGGGGGGTACCGGGGAGCTGTTTTTT | CASSSALRRGGTGELFF
NA | TRBJ1-2 | TRBV6-1 | NA | TGTGCCAGCAGTGAATTAACCCCAATAGAGTATGGCTACACCTTC | CASSELTPIEYGYTF
once | TRBJ1-1 | TRBV6-5 | NA | TGTGCCAGCAGTTACTCAGGGGCAGGGAACACTGAAGCTTTCTTT | CASSYSGAGNTEAFF
NA | TRBJ2-1 | TRBV6-6 | NA | TGTGCCAGCAGCCTCGGCAGCGGCGGGTTATACAATGAGCAGTTCTTC | CASSLGSGGLYNEQFF
NA | TRBJ2-2 | TRBV5-1 | NA | TGCGCCAGCAGCTTCGCAGGGCCCCTAGCGAACACCGGGGAGCTGTTTTTT | CASSFAGPLANTGELFF
NA | TRBJ1-2 | TRBV7-2 | NA | TGTGCCAGCAGCTTAGGGACAGCTAACTATGGCTACACCTTC | CASSLGTANYGYTF
NA | TRBJ1-1 | TRBV6-5 | TRBD1 | TGTGCCAGCAGTTACCCCCCCGGGACAGGGCCGACTGAAGCTTTCTTT | CASSYPPGTGPTEAFF
NA | TRBJ2-2 | TRBV5-6 | TRBD1 | TGTGCCAGCAGCTTTCAGACAGGGATTAACACCGGGGAGCTGTTTTTT | CASSFQTGINTGELFF
NA | TRBJ1-4 | TRBV7-2 | TRBD1 | TGTGCCAGCAGCAAAGGGACAGGGGCTTCTAATGAAAAACTGTTTTTT | CASSKGTGASNEKLFF
NA | TRBJ1-3 | TRBV11-2 | NA | TGTGCCAGCAGCTTAGAAGTCCAACTCTCTGGAAACACCATATATTTT | CASSLEVQLSGNTIYF
NA | TRBJ1-2 | TRBV13 | TRBD1 | TGTGCCAGCAGCTTCTATGGGACAGGGGGATACTATGGCTACACCTTC | CASSFYGTGGYYGYTF
once | TRBJ2-5 | TRBV5-1 | NA | TGCGCCAGCAGCTGGGACATCCAAGAGACCCAGTACTTC | CASSWDIQETQYF
NA | TRBJ1-1 | TRBV20-1 | NA | TGCAGTGCTAGATACATCACTGAAGCTTTCTTT | CSARYITEAFF
NA | TRBJ2-2 | TRBV5-1 | NA | TGCGCCAGCAGCGAGGCTAGTAGCGGGGAGCTGTTTTTT | CASSEASSGELFF
NA | TRBJ1-3 | TRBV6-1 | NA | TGTGCCAGCAGTGAAGGGACAGCTGGAAACACCATATATTTT | CASSEGTAGNTIYF
NA | TRBJ1-4 | TRBV23-1 | NA | TGCGCCAGCAGTCAATCGGGCAATGAAAAACTGTTTTTT | CASSQSGNEKLFF
NA | TRBJ1-1 | TRBV18 | NA | TGTGCCAGCTCATTCTTAGAGAACACTGAAGCTTTCTTT | CASSFLENTEAFF
NA | TRBJ1-1 | TRBV7-9 | NA | TGTGCCAGCAGCTTAGATGTCCCCTTAGCTTTCTTT | CASSLDVPLAFF
NA | TRBJ2-5 | TRBV24-1 | NA | TGTGCCACCAGTCCTGGGGGCATGCGGGAGACCCAGTACTTC | CATSPGGMRETQYF
NA | TRBJ1-1 | TRBV7-3 | TRBD1 | TGTGCCAGCAGCGCGACAGGGTCGGGCACTGAAGCTTTCTTT | CASSATGSGTEAFF
NA | TRBJ2-5 | TRBV3-1/TRBV3-2 | TRBD1 | TGTGCCAGCAGCGGATTCCACGGGACAGGGGCCCTACAAGAGACCCAGTACTTC | CASSGFHGTGALQETQYF
once | TRBJ1-4 | TRBV11-3 | NA | TGTGCCAGCAGCCCAGGGGATGTGGGTGAAAAACTGTTTTTT | CASSPGDVGEKLFF
NA | TRBJ2-1 | TRBV12-5 | NA | TGTGCTAGTGGTTTGGTAGGGGGCAATGAGCAGTTCTTC | CASGLVGGNEQFF
few | TRBJ1-4 | TRBV6-5 | NA | TGTGCCAGCAGCCCCCGGGGGGGGGATGAAAAACTGTTTTTT | CASSPRGGDEKLFF
NA | TRBJ2-5 | TRBV2 | TRBD2 | TGTGCCAGCAGTGAAGGAGCGGGGGGCTTTGAGACCCAGTACTTC | CASSEGAGGFETQYF
NA | TRBJ2-2 | TRBV19 | NA | TGTGCCGCACGTGGAGGGGGCCTAAACACCGGGGAGCTGTTTTTT | CAARGGGLNTGELFF
NA | TRBJ1-5 | TRBV3-1/TRBV3-2 | TRBD1 | TGTGCCAGCAGCCGAACAGGGGATCCTTCACAGCCCCAGCATTTT | CASSRTGDPSQPQHF
NA | TRBJ2-1 | TRBV5-1 | NA | TGCGCCAGCAGCTTGCAGTACGGGGGTAACAATGAGCAGTTCTTC | CASSLQYGGNNEQFF
NA | TRBJ1-2 | TRBV6-5 | NA | TGTGCCAGCAGTTACTCGAGGGAGTCCTACACCTTC | CASSYSRESYTF
once | TRBJ1-2 | TRBV25-1 | TRBD1 | TGTGCCAGCAGTGAATCGGGGACAGGGAACTATGGCTACACCTTC | CASSESGTGNYGYTF
NA | TRBJ1-5 | TRBV19 | TRBD1 | TGTGCCAGCCGGGGACAGGGACGAAGTTATAGCAATCAGCCCCAGCATTTT | CASRGQGRSYSNQPQHF
NA | TRBJ2-1 | TRBV18 | TRBD2 | TGTGCCAGCTCACCAGAACTAGCGGGAGGTTATGAGCAGTTCTTC | CASSPELAGGYEQFF
NA | TRBJ1-5 | TRBV18 | TRBD1 | TGTGCCAGCTCACCGAAGACAGGGAATGTGAATCAGCCCCAGCATTTT | CASSPKTGNVNQPQHF
NA | TRBJ1-2 | TRBV7-2 | TRBD1 | TGTGCCAGCAGCCCCACAGGGGACGGCTACACCTTC | CASSPTGDGYTF
NA | TRBJ1-2 | TRBV27 | NA | TGTGCCAGCAGTTCCCAGGGTTTGAGCTACACCTTC | CASSSQGLSYTF
NA | TRBJ1-2 | TRBV25-1 | NA | TGTGCCAGCAGTGAAGGCTCCCACTATGGCTACACCTTC | CASSEGSHYGYTF
NA | TRBJ1-2 | TRBV18 | NA | TGTGCCAGCTCACCATGGGAACAGGCAGGCTACACCTTC | CASSPWEQAGYTF
NA | TRBJ2-4 | TRBV14 | NA | TGTGCCAGCAGCCAATTTTCTTTAGGAGGAAACATTCAGTACTTC | CASSQFSLGGNIQYF
NA | TRBJ2-7 | TRBV27 | TRBD2 | TGTGCCAGCAGGCTCCTAGCGGGGGGCTCCTACGAGCAGTACTTC | CASRLLAGGSYEQYF
few | TRBJ1-4 | TRBV27 | NA | TGTGCCAGCAGTTTATTCAATACAGGGTCTGAAAAACTGTTTTTT | CASSLFNTGSEKLFF
NA | TRBJ1-1 | TRBV11-3 | NA | TGTGCCAGCAGCTTAGATCGTCGTACTGAAGCTTTCTTT | CASSLDRRTEAFF
NA | TRBJ1-1 | TRBV6-5 | NA | TGTGCCACGGGGTTGGGATCGAACACTGAAGCTTTCTTT | CATGLGSNTEAFF
NA | TRBJ2-5 | TRBV5-5 | TRBD1 | TGTGCCAGCAGTACCGGGACAGGGGCCCCAGAGACCCAGTACTTC | CASSTGTGAPETQYF